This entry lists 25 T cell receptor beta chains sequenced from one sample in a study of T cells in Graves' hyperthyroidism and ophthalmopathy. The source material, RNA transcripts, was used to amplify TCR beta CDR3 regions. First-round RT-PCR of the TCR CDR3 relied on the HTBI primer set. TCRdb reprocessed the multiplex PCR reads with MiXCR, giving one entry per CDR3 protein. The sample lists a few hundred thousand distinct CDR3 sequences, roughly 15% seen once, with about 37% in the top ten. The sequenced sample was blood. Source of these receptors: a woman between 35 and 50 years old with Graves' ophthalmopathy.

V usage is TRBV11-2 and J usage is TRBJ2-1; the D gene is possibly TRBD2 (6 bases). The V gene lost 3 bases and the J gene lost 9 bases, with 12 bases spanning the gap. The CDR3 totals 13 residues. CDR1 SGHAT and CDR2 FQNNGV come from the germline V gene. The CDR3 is CASSFLGGFEQFF. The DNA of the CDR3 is TGTGCCAGCAGCTTTTTGGGGGGTTTTGAGCAGTTCTTC.

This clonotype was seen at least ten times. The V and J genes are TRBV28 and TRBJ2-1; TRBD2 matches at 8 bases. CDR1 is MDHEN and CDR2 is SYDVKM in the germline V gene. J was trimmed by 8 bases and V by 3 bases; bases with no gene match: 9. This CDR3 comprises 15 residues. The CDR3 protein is CASSFSLLRGDEQFF. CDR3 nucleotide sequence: TGTGCCAGCAGTTTCAGCCTGTTGCGGGGGGATGAGCAGTTCTTC.

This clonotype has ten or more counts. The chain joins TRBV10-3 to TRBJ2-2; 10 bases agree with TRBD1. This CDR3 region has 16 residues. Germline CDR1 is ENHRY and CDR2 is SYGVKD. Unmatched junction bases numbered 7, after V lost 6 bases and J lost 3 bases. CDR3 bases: TGTGCCATCAGGCGCCGGGACAGGGGATACACCGGGGAGCTGTTTTTT. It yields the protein CAIRRRDRGYTGELFF.

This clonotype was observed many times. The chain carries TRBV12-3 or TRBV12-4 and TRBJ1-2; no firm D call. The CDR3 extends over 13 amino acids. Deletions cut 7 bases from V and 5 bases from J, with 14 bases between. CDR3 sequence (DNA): TGTGCCAGCAAAGGGTCCCTTGGATATGGCTACACCTTC. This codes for CASKGSLGYGYTF.

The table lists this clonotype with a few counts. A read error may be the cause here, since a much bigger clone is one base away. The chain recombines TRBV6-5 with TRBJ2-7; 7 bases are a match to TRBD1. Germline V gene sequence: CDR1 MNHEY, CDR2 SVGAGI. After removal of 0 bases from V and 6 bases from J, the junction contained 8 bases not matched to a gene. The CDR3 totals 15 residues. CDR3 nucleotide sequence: TGTGCCAGCAGTTACTCCGGGACAGATTTTGGCGAGCAGTACTTC. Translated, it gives CASSYSGTDFGEQYF.

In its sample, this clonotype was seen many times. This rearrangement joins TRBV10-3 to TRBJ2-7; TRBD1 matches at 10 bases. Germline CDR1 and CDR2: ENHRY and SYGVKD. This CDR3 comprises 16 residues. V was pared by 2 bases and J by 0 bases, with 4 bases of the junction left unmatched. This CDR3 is CAISEVGQGDSYEQYF. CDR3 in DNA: TGTGCCATCAGTGAGGTTGGACAGGGGGACTCCTACGAGCAGTACTTC.

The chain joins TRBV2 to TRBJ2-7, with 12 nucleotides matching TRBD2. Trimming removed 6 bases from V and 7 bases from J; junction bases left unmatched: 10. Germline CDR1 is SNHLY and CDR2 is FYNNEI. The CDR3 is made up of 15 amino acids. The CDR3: CASSATSGGTREQYF. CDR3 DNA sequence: TGTGCCAGCAGCGCCACTAGCGGGGGGACCAGAGAGCAGTACTTC.

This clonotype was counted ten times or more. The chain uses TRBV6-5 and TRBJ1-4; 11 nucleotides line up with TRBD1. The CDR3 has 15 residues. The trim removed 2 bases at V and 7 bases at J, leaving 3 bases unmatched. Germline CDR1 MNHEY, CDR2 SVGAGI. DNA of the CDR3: TGTGCCAGCAGTTACATAGGGACAGGGGGTGAAAAACTGTTTTTT. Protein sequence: CASSYIGTGGEKLFF.

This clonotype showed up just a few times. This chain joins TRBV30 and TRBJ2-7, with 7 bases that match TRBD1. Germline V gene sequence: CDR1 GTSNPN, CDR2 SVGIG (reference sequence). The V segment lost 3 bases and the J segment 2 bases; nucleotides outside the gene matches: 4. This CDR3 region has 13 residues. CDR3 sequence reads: CAWRVQGTYEQYF. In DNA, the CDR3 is TGTGCCTGGAGGGTACAGGGGACCTACGAGCAGTACTTC.

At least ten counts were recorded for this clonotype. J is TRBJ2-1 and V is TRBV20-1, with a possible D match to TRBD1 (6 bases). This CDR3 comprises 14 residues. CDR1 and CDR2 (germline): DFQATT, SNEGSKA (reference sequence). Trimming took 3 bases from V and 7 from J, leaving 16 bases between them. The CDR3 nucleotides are TGCAGTGCTAGCTTTATATTAACAGGGAATGAGCAGTTCTTC. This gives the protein CSASFILTGNEQFF.

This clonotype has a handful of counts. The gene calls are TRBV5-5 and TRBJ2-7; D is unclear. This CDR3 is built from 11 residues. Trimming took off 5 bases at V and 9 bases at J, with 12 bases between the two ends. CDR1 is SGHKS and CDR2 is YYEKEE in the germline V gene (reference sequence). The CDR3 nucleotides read TGTGCCAGCAGTCAAATGTGGGGGCAGTACTTC. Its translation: CASSQMWGQYF.

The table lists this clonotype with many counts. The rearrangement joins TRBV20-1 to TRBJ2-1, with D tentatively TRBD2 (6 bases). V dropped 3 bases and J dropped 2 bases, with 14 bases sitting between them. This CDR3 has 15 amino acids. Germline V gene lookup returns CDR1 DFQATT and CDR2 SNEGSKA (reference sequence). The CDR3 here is CSASDGGWAYNEQFF. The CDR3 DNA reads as TGCAGTGCTAGTGATGGGGGGTGGGCCTACAATGAGCAGTTCTTC.

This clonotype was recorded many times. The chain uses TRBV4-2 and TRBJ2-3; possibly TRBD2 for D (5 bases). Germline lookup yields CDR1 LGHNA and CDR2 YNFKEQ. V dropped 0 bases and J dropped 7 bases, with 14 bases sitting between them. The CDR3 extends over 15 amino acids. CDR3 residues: CASSQDSSHQNTQYF. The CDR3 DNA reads TGTGCCAGCAGCCAAGATTCTAGCCACCAAAATACGCAGTATTTT.

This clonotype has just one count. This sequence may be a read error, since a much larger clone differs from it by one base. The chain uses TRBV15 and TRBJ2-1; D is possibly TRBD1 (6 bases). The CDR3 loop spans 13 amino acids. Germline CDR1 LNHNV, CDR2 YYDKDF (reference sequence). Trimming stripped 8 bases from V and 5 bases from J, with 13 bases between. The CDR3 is CATGRTEDNEQFF. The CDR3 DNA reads TGTGCCACCGGACGGACAGAAGACAATGAGCAGTTCTTC.

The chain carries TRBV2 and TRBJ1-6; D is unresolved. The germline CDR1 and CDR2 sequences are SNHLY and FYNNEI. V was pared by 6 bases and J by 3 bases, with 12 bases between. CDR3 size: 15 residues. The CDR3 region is CASRNSRLYNSPLHF. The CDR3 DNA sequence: TGTGCCAGCAGAAACAGTCGTCTCTATAATTCACCCCTCCACTTT. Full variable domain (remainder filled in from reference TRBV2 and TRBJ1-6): EPEVTQTPSHQVTQMGQEVILRCVPISNHLYFYWYRQILGQKVEFLVSFYNNEISEKSEIFDDQFSVERPDGSNFTLKIRSTKLEDSAMYFCASRNSRLYNSPLHFGNGTRLTVT.

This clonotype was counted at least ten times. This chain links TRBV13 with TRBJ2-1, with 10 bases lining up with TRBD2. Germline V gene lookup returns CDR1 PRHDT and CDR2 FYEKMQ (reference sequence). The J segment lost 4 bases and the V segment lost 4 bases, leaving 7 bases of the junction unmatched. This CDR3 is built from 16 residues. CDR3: CASSSQREGPYNEQFF. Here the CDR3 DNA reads TGTGCCAGCAGCTCTCAGCGGGAGGGTCCATACAATGAGCAGTTCTTC.

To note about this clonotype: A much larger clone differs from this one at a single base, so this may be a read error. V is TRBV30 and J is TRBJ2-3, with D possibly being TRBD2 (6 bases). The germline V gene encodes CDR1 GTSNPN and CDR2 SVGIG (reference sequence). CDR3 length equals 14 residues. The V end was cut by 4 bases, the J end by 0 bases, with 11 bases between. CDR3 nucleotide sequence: TGTGCCTGGAATGTCGGAGGGAGCACAGATACGCAGTATTTT. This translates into CAWNVGGSTDTQYF.

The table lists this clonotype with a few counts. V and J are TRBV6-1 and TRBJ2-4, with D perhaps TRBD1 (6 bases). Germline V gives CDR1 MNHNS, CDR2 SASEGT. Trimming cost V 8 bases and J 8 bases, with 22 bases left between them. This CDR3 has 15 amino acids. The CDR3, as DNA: TGTGCCAGCTCCATCGCAGGGGTCCCCGAGCACATTCAGTACTTC. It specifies CASSIAGVPEHIQYF.

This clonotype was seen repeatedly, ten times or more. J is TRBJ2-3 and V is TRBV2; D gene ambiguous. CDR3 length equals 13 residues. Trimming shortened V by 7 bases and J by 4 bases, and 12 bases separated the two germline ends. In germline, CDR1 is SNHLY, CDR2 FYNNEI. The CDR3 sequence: CASTLSLSDTQYF. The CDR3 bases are TGTGCCAGCACACTCTCCTTGTCAGATACGCAGTATTTT.

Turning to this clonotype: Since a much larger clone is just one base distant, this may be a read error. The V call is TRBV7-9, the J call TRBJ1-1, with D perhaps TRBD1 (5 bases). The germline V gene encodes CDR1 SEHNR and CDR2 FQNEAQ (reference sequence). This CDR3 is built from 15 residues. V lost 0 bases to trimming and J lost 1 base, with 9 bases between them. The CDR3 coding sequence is TGTGCCAGCAGCTTAGCGTCAAGGGGGAACACTGAAGCTTTCTTT. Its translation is CASSLASRGNTEAFF.

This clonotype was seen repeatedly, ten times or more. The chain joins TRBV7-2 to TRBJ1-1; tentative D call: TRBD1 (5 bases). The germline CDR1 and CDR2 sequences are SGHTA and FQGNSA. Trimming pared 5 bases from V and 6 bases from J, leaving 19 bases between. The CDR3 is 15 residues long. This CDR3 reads CASSNSGKQRAEAFF. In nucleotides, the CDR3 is TGTGCCAGCAGCAACTCAGGGAAACAACGGGCTGAAGCTTTCTTT.

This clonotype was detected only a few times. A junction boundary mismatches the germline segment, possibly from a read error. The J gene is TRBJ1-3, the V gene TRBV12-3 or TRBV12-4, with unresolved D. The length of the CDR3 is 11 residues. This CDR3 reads CASSFGNTIHF. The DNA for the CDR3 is TGTGCCAGCAGTTTTGGAAACACCATACATTTT.

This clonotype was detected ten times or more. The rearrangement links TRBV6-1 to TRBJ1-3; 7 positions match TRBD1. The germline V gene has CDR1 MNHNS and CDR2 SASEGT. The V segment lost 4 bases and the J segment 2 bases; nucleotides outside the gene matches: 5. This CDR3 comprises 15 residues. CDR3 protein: CASSGLDRPGNTIYF. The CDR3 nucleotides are TGTGCCAGCAGTGGTTTGGACAGGCCTGGAAACACCATATATTTT.

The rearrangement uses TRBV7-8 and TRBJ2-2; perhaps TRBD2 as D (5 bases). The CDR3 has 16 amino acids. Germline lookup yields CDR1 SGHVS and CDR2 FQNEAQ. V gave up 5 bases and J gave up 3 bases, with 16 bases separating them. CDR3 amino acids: CASSAGLRADTGELFF. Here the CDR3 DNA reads TGTGCCAGCAGCGCTGGACTTCGGGCGGACACCGGGGAGCTGTTTTTT.

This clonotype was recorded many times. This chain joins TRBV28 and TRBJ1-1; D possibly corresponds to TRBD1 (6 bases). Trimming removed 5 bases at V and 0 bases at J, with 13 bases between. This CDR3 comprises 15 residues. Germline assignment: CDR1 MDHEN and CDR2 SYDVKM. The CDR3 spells CASSPRTDMNTEAFF. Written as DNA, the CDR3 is TGTGCCAGCAGTCCCCGGACAGATATGAACACTGAAGCTTTCTTT.